The source of this TCR beta chain is a study of blood T cell repertoires in COVID-19 (dated by TCRdb to between 2020 and 2021). Regarding the complete study: The collaborator samples originated in the United States, Italy and Spain and spanned the acute and convalescent phases of COVID-19. The prospective study material was composed of cDNA or gDNA derived from T cells, B-cell-depleted T cells, or PBMCs. Subjects who had been exposed to COVID-19, were actively infected with it, or had recovered from it provided the deeply sampled blood TCRbeta repertoires that made up the dataset. A freely available public database, intended as a resource for researchers studying the immune response to SARS-CoV-2, is where the repertoires were released. Samples were obtained from the ongoing ImmuneRACE study (first 160 participants) and from 1,254 subjects provided by 6 global collaborators. Nearly every sample came with metadata listing a de-identified subject ID, COVID-19 status, age in years and sex. HLA class I and class II types, where available, came from metadata supplied by the sample provider rather than from assay-based typing. Overall study outcomes, separate from this receptor: The amount of clinical and demographic metadata varied by source and participant and was provided uncurated.

To note about this clone: The antigen it binds to is not known. One base away there is no much larger clone; base qualities are not given.

TCRbeta CDR3 regions were amplified from genomic DNA by means of the immunoSEQ Assay, a bias-controlled multiplex PCR. Turning to the authors' computational methods: Within the assay, amplification of reference gene primers was used to estimate how many nucleated cells each sample contained. To quantify the absolute abundance of each unique TCRbeta CDR3 rearrangement, sequence reads were collapsed and filtered. For each sample, productive Simpson clonality was calculated as the square root of Simpson's diversity index over productive rearrangements. Entries here come from immuneACCESS through TCRdb and include only in-frame sequences with V and J called. Some clones fail to appear in such tables; in the studies checked, an unresolved V gene covers under half of the shortfall, and the cause of the remainder is unknown. V and J calls and clone size are those listed in that table; D and trimming were worked out from the DNA. For this sample there are some 460,000 clones; 75% to 90% appear just once. The top ten hold about 4.3% of the sample.

Whole blood was collected in K2EDTA tubes by collaborating institutions according to the institutions' own protocols. Collaborator samples were shipped for TCRbeta analysis as frozen whole blood, isolated PBMCs, or DNA extracted from either sample type. CDR1 SGHDT and CDR2 YYEEEE are derived from the germline V gene. The junction shows trimming of 4 bases on V and 5 bases on J, and the gene matches do not reach 9 bases of it. Measured from the cysteine to the phenylalanine, the CDR3 is 16 residues long. Left in the record is the CDR3 DNA by itself, 48 bases read in frame from the first base. Sample: peripheral blood. Recombination joined TRBV5-6 with TRBJ2-2, and TRBD1 matches 9 of the central bases. The TCR sequence derives from a woman in her twenties or thirties with acute or convalescent COVID-19. The encoded CDR3 is CASSPPGQGTTGELFF. The nucleotide sequence is TGTGCCAGCAGCCCTCCGGGACAGGGCACGACCGGGGAGCTGTTTTTT.